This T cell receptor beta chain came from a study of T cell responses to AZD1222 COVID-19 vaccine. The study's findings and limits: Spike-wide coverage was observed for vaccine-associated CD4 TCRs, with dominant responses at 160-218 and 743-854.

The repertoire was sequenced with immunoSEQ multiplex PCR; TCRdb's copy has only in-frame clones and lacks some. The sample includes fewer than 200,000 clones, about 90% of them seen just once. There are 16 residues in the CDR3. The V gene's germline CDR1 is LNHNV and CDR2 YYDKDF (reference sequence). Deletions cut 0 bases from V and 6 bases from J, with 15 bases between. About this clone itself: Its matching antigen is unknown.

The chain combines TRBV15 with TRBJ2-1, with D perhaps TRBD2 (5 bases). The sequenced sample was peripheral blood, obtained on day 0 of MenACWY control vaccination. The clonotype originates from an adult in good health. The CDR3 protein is CATSRDGGGATNEQFF. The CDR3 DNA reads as TGTGCCACCAGCAGAGATGGAGGCGGAGCGACCAATGAGCAGTTCTTC.